The TCR beta chain under discussion was sequenced for a study of blood T cell repertoires in COVID-19. Whole-study context: Acute-phase and convalescent COVID-19 samples originated in the United States, Italy and Spain.

Seattle participants joined during active infection and were tracked over time. Between the trimmed V and J ends, which lost 8 bases and 10 bases, there was a span of 18 bases. The CDR3 consists of 13 residues. CDR1 and CDR2 from the germline V gene are SNHLY and FYNNEI. Per the authors' pipeline: Reference gene primer amplification in the assay estimated nucleated cell counts. TCRdb's table, derived via immunoSEQ multiplex PCR, lists solely in-frame clones and lacks some. Clone size and V and J calls were adopted from that table, with D and trimming inferred from the DNA. Of roughly 320,000 clones listed, about nine tenths are singletons.

The rearrangement uses TRBV2 and TRBJ1-5; D is unclear. This TCR came from a woman younger than 45 with COVID-19, enrolled during active disease. The sequencing input was peripheral blood. The CDR3: CASRQEEGEPQHF. The CDR3 DNA follows: TGTGCCAGCCGCCAGGAGGAAGGAGAACCCCAGCATTTT. The entire variable domain, with the rest obtained from reference TRBV2 and TRBJ1-5, is as follows: EPEVTQTPSHQVTQMGQEVILRCVPISNHLYFYWYRQILGQKVEFLVSFYNNEISEKSEIFDDQFSVERPDGSNFTLKIRSTKLEDSAMYFCASRQEEGEPQHFGDGTRLSIL.